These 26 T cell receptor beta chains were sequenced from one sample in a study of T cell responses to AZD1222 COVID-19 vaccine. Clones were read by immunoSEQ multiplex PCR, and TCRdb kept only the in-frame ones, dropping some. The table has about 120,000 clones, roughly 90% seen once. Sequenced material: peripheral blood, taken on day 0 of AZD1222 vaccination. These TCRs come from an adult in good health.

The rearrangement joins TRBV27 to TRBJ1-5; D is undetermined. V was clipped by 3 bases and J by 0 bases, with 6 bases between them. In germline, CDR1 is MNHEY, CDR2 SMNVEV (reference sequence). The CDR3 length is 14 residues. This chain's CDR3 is CASSLGISNQPQHF. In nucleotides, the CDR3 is TGTGCCAGCAGTTTGGGCATTAGCAATCAGCCCCAGCATTTT.

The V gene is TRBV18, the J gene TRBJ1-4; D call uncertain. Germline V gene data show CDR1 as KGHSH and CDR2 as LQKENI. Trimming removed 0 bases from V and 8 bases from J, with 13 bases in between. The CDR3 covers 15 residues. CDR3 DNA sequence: TGTGCCAGCTCACCACCGGACCAGGCGGCAGAAAAACTGTTTTTT. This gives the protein CASSPPDQAAEKLFF.

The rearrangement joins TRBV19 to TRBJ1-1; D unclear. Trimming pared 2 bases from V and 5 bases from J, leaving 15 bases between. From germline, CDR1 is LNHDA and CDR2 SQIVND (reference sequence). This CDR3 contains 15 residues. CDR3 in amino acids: CASSITGVTGTEAFF. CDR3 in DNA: TGTGCCAGTAGTATAACCGGGGTTACGGGAACTGAAGCTTTCTTT.

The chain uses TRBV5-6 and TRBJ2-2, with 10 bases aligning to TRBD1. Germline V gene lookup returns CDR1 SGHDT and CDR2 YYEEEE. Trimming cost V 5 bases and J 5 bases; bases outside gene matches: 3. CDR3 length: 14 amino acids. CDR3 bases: TGTGCCAGCAGATGGACAGGGGGGACCGGGGAGCTGTTTTTT. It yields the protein CASRWTGGTGELFF.

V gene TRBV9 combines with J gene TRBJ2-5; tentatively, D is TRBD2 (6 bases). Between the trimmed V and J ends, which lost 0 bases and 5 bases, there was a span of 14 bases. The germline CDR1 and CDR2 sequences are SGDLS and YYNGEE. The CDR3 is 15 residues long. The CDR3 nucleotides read TGTGCCAGCAGCGTAGACGGGCGGGGCGTCGAGACCCAGTACTTC. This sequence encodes CASSVDGRGVETQYF.

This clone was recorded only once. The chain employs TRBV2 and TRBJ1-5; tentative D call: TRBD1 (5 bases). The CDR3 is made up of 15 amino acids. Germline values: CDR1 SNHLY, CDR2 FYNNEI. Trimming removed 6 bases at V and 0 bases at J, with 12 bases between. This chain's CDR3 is CASREDGHSNQPQHF. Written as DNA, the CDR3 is TGTGCCAGCAGAGAGGACGGACATAGCAATCAGCCCCAGCATTTT. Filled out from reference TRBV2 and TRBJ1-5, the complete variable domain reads EPEVTQTPSHQVTQMGQEVILRCVPISNHLYFYWYRQILGQKVEFLVSFYNNEISEKSEIFDDQFSVERPDGSNFTLKIRSTKLEDSAMYFCASREDGHSNQPQHFGDGTRLSIL.

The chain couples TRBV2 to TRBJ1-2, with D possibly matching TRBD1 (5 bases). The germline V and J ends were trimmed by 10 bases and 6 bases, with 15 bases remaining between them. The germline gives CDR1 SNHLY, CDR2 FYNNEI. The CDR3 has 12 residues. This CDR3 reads CATSLGVDGYTF. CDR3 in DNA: TGTGCCACCTCATTGGGGGTGGATGGCTACACCTTC.

DNA for the CDR3: TGCAGCGTTGTTGGGTTCTATGGCTACACCTTC. Translation gives CSVVGFYGYTF. V gene TRBV29-1 combines with J gene TRBJ1-2, with D hard to call. This CDR3 region has 11 residues. V lost 4 bases to trimming and J lost 4 bases, with 7 bases between them. The germline CDR1 and CDR2 sequences are SQVTM and ANQGSEA.

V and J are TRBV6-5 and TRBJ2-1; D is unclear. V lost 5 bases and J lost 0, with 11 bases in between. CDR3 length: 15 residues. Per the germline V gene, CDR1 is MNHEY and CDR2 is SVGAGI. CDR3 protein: CASSPRLSSYNEQFF. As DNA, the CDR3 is TGTGCCAGCAGTCCCCGACTTAGCTCCTACAATGAGCAGTTCTTC.

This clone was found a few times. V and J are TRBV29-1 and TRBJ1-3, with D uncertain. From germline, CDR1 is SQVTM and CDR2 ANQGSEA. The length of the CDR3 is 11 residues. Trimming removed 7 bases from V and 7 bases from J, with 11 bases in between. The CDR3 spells CSADIGNTIYF. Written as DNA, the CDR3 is TGCAGCGCAGACATTGGGAACACCATATATTTT.

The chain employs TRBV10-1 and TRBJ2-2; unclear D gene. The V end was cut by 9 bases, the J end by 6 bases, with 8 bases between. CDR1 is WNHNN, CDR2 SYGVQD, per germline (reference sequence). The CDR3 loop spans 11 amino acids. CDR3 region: CARARPGELFF. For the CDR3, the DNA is TGCGCCAGAGCAAGGCCCGGGGAGCTGTTTTTT.

CDR3 DNA: TGTGCCAGCAGCGTAGACGGGGGGCAGGGCCAGCCCCAGCATTTT. This encodes CASSVDGGQGQPQHF. The rearrangement uses TRBV9 and TRBJ1-5; the D gene is possibly TRBD1 (6 bases). This CDR3 contains 15 residues. Germline CDR1 and CDR2: SGDLS and YYNGEE. Trimming shortened V by 0 bases and J by 7 bases, and 14 bases separated the two germline ends. Based on the CDR3 plus reference TRBV9 and TRBJ1-5, the full variable domain is DSGVTQTPKHLITATGQRVTLRCSPRSGDLSVYWYQQSLDQGLQFLIQYYNGEERAKGNILERFSAQQFPDLHSELNLSSLELGDSALYFCASSVDGGQGQPQHFGDGTRLSIL.

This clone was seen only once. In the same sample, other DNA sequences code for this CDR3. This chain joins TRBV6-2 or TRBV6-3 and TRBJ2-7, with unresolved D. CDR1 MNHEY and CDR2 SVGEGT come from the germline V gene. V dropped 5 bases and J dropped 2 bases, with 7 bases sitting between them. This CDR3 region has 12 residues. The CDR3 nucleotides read TGTGCCAGCAGTAGGCAAACCTACGAGCAGTACTTC. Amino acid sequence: CASSRQTYEQYF.

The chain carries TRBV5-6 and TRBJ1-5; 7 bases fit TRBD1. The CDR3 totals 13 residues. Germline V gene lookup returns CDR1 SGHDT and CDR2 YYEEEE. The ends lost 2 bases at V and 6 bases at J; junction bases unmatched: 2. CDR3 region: CASSLNRGQPQHF. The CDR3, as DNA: TGTGCCAGCAGCTTAAACAGGGGTCAGCCCCAGCATTTT. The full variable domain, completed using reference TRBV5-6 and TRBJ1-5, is DAGVTQSPTHLIKTRGQQVTLRCSPKSGHDTVSWYQQALGQGPQFIFQYYEEEERQRGNFPDRFSGHQFPNYSSELNVNALLLGDSALYLCASSLNRGQPQHFGDGTRLSIL.

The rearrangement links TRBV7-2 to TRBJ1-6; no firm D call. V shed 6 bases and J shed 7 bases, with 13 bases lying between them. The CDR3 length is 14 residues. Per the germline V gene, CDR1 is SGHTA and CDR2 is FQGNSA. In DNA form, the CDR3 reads TGTGCCAGCAGTCCCCGACCAGGAAATTCACCCCTCCACTTT. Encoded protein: CASSPRPGNSPLHF.

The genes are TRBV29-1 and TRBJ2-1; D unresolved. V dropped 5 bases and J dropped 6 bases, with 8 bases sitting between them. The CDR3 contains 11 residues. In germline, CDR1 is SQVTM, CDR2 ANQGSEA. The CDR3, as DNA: TGCAGCGTTTCGGGTGCCAATGAGCAGTTCTTC. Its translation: CSVSGANEQFF.

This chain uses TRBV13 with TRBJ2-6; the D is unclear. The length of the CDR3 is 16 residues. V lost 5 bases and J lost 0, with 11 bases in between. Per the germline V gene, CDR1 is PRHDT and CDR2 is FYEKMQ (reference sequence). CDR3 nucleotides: TGTGCCAGCAGCCTGATCATAGGCTCTGGGGCCAACGTCCTGACTTTC. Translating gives CASSLIIGSGANVLTF.

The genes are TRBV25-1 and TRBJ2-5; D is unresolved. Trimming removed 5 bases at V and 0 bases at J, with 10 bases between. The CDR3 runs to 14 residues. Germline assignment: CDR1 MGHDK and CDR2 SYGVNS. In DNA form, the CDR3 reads TGTGCCAGCAGTTGGAGACATAACCAAGAGACCCAGTACTTC. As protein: CASSWRHNQETQYF.

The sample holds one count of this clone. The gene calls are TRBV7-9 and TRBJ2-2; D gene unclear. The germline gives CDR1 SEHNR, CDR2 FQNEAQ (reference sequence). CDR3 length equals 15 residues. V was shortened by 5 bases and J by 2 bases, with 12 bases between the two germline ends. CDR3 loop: CASSPWITNTGELFF. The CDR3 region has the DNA TGTGCCAGCAGCCCCTGGATTACTAACACCGGGGAGCTGTTTTTT. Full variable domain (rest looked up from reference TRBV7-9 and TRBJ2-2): DTGVSQNPRHKITKRGQNVTFRCDPISEHNRLYWYRQTLGQGPEFLTYFQNEAQLEKSRLLSDRFSAERPKGSFSTLEIQRTEQGDSAMYLCASSPWITNTGELFFGEGSRLTVL.

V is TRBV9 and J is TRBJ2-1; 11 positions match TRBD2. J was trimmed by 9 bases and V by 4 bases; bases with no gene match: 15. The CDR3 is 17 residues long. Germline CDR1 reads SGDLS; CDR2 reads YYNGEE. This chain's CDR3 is CASSPGISGGGFGEQFF. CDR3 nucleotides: TGTGCCAGCAGCCCCGGTATTAGCGGGGGGGGGTTTGGTGAGCAGTTCTTC. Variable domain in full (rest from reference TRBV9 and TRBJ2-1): DSGVTQTPKHLITATGQRVTLRCSPRSGDLSVYWYQQSLDQGLQFLIQYYNGEERAKGNILERFSAQQFPDLHSELNLSSLELGDSALYFCASSPGISGGGFGEQFFGPGTRLTVL.

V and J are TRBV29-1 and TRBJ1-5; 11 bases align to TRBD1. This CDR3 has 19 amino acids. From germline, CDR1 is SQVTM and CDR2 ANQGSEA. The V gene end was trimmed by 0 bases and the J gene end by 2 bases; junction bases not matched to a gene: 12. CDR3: CSVEDGDRGLRIGNQPQHF. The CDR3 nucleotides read TGCAGCGTTGAAGACGGGGACAGGGGGTTGAGGATCGGCAATCAGCCCCAGCATTTT.

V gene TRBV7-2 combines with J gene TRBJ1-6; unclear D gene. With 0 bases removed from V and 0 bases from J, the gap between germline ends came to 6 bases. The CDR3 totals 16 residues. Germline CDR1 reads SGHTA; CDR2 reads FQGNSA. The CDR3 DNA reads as TGTGCCAGCAGCTTAGCGAGGATCTCCTATAATTCACCCCTCCACTTT. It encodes CASSLARISYNSPLHF.

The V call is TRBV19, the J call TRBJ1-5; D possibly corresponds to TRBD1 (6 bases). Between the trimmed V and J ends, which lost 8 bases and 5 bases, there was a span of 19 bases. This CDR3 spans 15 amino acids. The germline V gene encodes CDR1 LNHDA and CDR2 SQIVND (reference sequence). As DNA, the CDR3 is TGTGCCAGTTCTCGTTATGGGGACAATGATCAGCCCCAGCATTTT. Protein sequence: CASSRYGDNDQPQHF.

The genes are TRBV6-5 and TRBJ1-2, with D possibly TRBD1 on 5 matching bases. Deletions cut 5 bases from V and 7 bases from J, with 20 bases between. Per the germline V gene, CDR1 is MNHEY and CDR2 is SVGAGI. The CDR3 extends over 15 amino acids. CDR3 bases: TGTGCCAGCAGTAAAACAGGTGAATGGGACTTTGGCTACACCTTC. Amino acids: CASSKTGEWDFGYTF.

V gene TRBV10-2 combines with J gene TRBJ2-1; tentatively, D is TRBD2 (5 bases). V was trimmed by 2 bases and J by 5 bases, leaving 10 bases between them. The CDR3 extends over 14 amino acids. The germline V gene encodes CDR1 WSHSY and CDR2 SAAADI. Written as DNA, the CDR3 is TGCGCCAGCAGTGAGGAGGGTTTCAACAATGAGCAGTTCTTC. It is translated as CASSEEGFNNEQFF.

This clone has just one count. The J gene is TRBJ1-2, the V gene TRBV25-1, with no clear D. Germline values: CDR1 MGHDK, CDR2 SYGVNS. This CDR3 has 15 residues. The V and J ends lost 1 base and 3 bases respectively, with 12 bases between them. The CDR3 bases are TGTGCCAGCAGTGAATTGGAAGGGAGGGACTATGGCTACACCTTC. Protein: CASSELEGRDYGYTF.